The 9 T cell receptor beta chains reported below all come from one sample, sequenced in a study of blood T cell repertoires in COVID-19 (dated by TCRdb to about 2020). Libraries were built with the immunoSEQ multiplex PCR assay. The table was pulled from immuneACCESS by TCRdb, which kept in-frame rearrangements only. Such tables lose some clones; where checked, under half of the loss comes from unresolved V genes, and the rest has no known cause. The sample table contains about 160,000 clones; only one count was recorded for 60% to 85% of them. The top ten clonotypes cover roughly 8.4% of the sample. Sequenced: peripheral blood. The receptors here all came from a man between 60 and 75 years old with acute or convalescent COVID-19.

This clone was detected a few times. The CDR3 reads CASSYFRGANTEAFF. CDR3 DNA sequence: TGTGCCAGCAGTTACTTCAGGGGCGCGAACACTGAAGCTTTCTTT. V gene TRBV6-5 combines with J gene TRBJ1-1; perhaps TRBD1 as D (6 bases). The V end was cut by 1 base, the J end by 1 base, with 10 bases between. In germline, CDR1 is MNHEY, CDR2 SVGAGI. The CDR3 loop spans 15 amino acids.

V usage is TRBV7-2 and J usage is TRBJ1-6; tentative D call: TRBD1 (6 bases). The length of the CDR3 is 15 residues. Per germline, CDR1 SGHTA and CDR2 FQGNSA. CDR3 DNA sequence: TGTGCTATCAGGGGCGCAGGGCCTGAAAATTCACCCCTCCACTTT. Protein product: CAIRGAGPENSPLHF.

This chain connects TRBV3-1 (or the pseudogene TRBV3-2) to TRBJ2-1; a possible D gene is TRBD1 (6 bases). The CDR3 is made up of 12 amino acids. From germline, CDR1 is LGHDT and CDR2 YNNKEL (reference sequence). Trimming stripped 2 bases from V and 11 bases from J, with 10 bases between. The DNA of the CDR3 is TGTGCCAGCAGCCAATCGGACAGCCAGCAGTTCTTC. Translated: CASSQSDSQQFF.

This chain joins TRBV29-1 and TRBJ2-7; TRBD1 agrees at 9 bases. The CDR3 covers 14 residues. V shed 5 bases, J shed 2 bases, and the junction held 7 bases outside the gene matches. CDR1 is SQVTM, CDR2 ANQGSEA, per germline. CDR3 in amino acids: CSVSPGQGPYEQYF. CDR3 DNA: TGCAGCGTTTCTCCGGGACAGGGTCCCTACGAGCAGTACTTC.

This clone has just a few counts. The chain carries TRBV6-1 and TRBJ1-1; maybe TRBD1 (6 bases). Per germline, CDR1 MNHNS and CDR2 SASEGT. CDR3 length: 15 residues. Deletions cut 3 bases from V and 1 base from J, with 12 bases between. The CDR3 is CASSDPNRENTEAFF. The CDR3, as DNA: TGTGCCAGCAGTGACCCTAACAGGGAGAACACTGAAGCTTTCTTT.

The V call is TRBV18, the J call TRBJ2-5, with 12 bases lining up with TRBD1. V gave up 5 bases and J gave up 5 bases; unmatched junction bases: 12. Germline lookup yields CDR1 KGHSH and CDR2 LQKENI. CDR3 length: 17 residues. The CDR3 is CASSAFPGQGALETQYF. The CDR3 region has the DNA TGTGCCAGCTCAGCTTTTCCGGGACAGGGGGCTCTGGAGACCCAGTACTTC.

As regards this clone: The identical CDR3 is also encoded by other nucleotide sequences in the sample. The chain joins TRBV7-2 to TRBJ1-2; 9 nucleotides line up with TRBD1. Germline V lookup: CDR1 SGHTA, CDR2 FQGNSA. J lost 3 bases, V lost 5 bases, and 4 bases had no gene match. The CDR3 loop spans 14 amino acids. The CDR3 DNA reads TGTGCCAGCAGCCCTCGACAGGGGGACTATGGCTACACCTTC. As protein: CASSPRQGDYGYTF.

In DNA, the CDR3 is TGTGCCAGCAGACTTACAGGGATAGACCCCTACGAGCAGTACTTC. It translates to CASRLTGIDPYEQYF. This chain uses TRBV6-5 with TRBJ2-7; TRBD1 might be the D (6 bases). Trimming took 6 bases from V and 2 from J, leaving 17 bases between them. Germline lookup yields CDR1 MNHEY and CDR2 SVGAGI. The CDR3 has 15 amino acids.

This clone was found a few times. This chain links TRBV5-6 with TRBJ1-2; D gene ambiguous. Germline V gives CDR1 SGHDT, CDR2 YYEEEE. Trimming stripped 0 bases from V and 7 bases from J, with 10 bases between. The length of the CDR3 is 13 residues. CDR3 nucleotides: TGTGCCAGCAGCTTGGTGGTACTCGGTGGCTACACCTTC. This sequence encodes CASSLVVLGGYTF. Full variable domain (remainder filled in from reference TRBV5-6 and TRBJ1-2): DAGVTQSPTHLIKTRGQQVTLRCSPKSGHDTVSWYQQALGQGPQFIFQYYEEEERQRGNFPDRFSGHQFPNYSSELNVNALLLGDSALYLCASSLVVLGGYTFGSGTRLTVV.